The clone carrying this T cell receptor beta chain was counted a few times. The antigen is undetermined. Stated treatment: around 19 received Ad26.COV2.S at low or high dose, single or two shots; about five received placebo; per-sample allocation not given. Material that was analyzed had been drawn on day 63 after the first vaccine or placebo injection. It was an adult aged 18-55 years in Boston who was the donor. The data derive from a study of Ad26.COV2.S vaccination and SARS-CoV-2 variants. Study at large: Enrollment placed the donor in the COV1001 Ad26.COV2.S trial arm.

Profiled with immunoSEQ multiplex PCR; TCRdb holds only in-frame clones, not every one. Here the sample spans about 350,000 clones, about 85% being singletons. Germline CDR1 and CDR2: MNHEY and SVGEGT. Trimming removed 2 bases at V and 4 bases at J, with 17 bases between. This CDR3 is 16 amino acids long. General study points: Across vaccine and placebo recipients, the breadth of non-spike TCRs was similar.

The specimen was peripheral blood, collected in a trial of Ad26.COV2.S vaccine versus placebo. This rearrangement joins TRBV6-2 or TRBV6-3 to TRBJ2-5, with D perhaps TRBD2 (6 bases). The TCR was taken from a person aged 18-60 years who received the Ad26.COV2.S COVID-19 vaccine or a placebo. The CDR3 loop is CASSYRGTGRRETQYF. CDR3 in DNA: TGTGCCAGCAGTTACCGCGGGACTGGTAGAAGAGAGACCCAGTACTTC.